This T cell receptor (beta chain) was retrieved from a study of blood T cell repertoires in COVID-19. Study-level information: The cDNA or gDNA used as material had been derived from T cells, B-cell-depleted T cells, or PBMCs.

Germline V lookup: CDR1 LGHDT, CDR2 YNNKEL (reference sequence). J gave up 4 bases and V 3 bases, and 3 bases lay outside the gene matches. The CDR3 covers 15 residues. Using immunoSEQ multiplex PCR, the repertoire was profiled, and TCRdb retains in-frame clones only, with some absent. Of some 49,000 clones in the sample, about 86% were seen once. The sample consisted of peripheral blood. The clonotype originates from a woman aged 80 or over with COVID-19, enrolled during active disease. This chain uses TRBV3-1 (or the pseudogene TRBV3-2) with TRBJ2-7; the match to TRBD2 covers 13 bases. Here the CDR3 reads CASSHWTSGSYEQYF. The CDR3 coding sequence is TGTGCCAGCAGCCATTGGACTAGCGGGAGTTACGAGCAGTACTTC.